These 20 T cell receptor beta chains share one sample of origin, sequenced in a study of CD4 T cells in relation to SARS-CoV-2 and coronaviruses. Repertoires were generated with immunoSEQ multiplex PCR, while TCRdb's copy carries only in-frame clones and drops some. The sample includes about 68,000 clones, roughly 93% of them seen just once. CD4+ T cells from unexposed donors were obtained before the COVID-19 pandemic (2011-2018). Sequencing was done on a sample of naive CD4+ T cells from PBMCs. Subset denoted: naive CD4+ T cells isolated by negative enrichment. These receptors all come from a human donor in good health.

The chain is built from TRBV7-6 and TRBJ1-2, with a weak D call TRBD1 (6 bases). The CDR3 has 17 residues. Trimming stripped 1 base from V and 1 base from J, with 16 bases between. The germline V gene has CDR1 SGHVS and CDR2 FNYEAQ. The CDR3 region is CASSLDPGTSFNYGYTF. The CDR3 DNA reads TGTGCCAGCAGCTTAGATCCAGGGACATCTTTTAACTATGGCTACACCTTC. Complete variable domain (other parts from reference TRBV7-6 and TRBJ1-2): GAGVSQSPRYKVTKRGQDVALRCDPISGHVSLYWYRQALGQGPEFLTYFNYEAQQDKSGLPNDRFSAERPEGSISTLTIQRTEQRDSAMYRCASSLDPGTSFNYGYTFGSGTRLTVV.

This rearrangement joins TRBV25-1 to TRBJ1-2, with 8 bases identical to TRBD1. V shed 2 bases, J shed 7 bases, and the junction held 6 bases outside the gene matches. CDR1 is MGHDK and CDR2 is SYGVNS in the germline V gene. The CDR3 consists of 14 residues. This CDR3 is CASSEQDRVSGYTF. DNA of the CDR3: TGTGCCAGCAGTGAACAGGACAGGGTTTCTGGCTACACCTTC.

The chain uses TRBV28 and TRBJ2-7, with unresolved D. Trimming stripped 6 bases from V and 2 bases from J, with 8 bases between. Germline CDR1 is MDHEN and CDR2 is SYDVKM. The CDR3 covers 12 residues. The CDR3 loop is CASSRRTYEQYF. The CDR3 coding sequence is TGTGCCAGCAGCCGAAGAACCTACGAGCAGTACTTC.

The rearrangement uses TRBV9 and TRBJ2-1; 11 bases are shared with TRBD2. Germline V gives CDR1 SGDLS, CDR2 YYNGEE. J lost 4 bases, V lost 4 bases, and 10 bases had no gene match. The CDR3 is made up of 17 amino acids. CDR3 sequence (DNA): TGTGCCAGCAGCTCAAATTTTGGGACTAGCGGATACAATGAGCAGTTCTTC. Its protein is CASSSNFGTSGYNEQFF.

V gene TRBV4-2 combines with J gene TRBJ2-7, with TRBD2 as a possible D gene (5 bases). This CDR3 region has 15 residues. V gave up 4 bases and J gave up 0 bases, with 13 bases separating them. CDR1 and CDR2 (germline): LGHNA, YNFKEQ. The CDR3 DNA is TGTGCCAGCAGCCGGGCCAGCGGTAGCTCCTACGAGCAGTACTTC. It codes for CASSRASGSSYEQYF.

The V and J genes are TRBV6-2 or TRBV6-3 and TRBJ1-6; a weak D match, TRBD1 (6 bases). Germline CDR1 reads MNHEY; CDR2 reads SVGEGT. The CDR3 is made up of 17 amino acids. Trimming cost V 5 bases and J 8 bases, with 22 bases left between them. The CDR3 region has the DNA TGTGCCAGCAGTGCCCTTCGGGGGGGCAGAAGACATTCACCCCTCCACTTT. This translates into CASSALRGGRRHSPLHF.

The rearrangement joins TRBV29-1 to TRBJ2-1; D is possibly TRBD2 (6 bases). The germline V and J ends were trimmed by 4 bases and 1 base, with 8 bases remaining between them. The CDR3 runs to 13 residues. The germline gives CDR1 SQVTM, CDR2 ANQGSEA. Written as DNA, the CDR3 is TGCAGCGTTGTCGGGACTTCCTACAATGAGCAGTTCTTC. It translates to CSVVGTSYNEQFF.

The V call is TRBV5-4, the J call TRBJ2-5; 9 positions agree with TRBD1. There are 14 residues in the CDR3. Germline V gives CDR1 SGHNT, CDR2 YYREEE (reference sequence). V lost 4 bases, J lost 4 bases, and 5 bases stayed unmatched. CDR3 DNA sequence: TGTGCCAGCAGCCTGAGACAGGGGGGAGAGACCCAGTACTTC. This sequence encodes CASSLRQGGETQYF.

The chain joins TRBV2 to TRBJ2-1, with 10 nucleotides matching TRBD2. CDR1 is SNHLY and CDR2 is FYNNEI in the germline V gene. The trim removed 3 bases at V and 3 bases at J, leaving 2 bases unmatched. The CDR3 covers 15 residues. As DNA, the CDR3 is TGTGCCAGCAGTGAGTTAGCGGGAGGCTACAATGAGCAGTTCTTC. Its translation: CASSELAGGYNEQFF.

The V gene is TRBV5-6, the J gene TRBJ2-1; unclear D gene. V was trimmed by 2 bases and J by 4 bases, leaving 7 bases between them. CDR1 is SGHDT, CDR2 YYEEEE, per germline. The CDR3 sequence is 13 residues long. CDR3 protein: CASSLAVYNEQFF. The CDR3 DNA reads TGTGCCAGCAGCTTAGCAGTGTACAATGAGCAGTTCTTC.

J is TRBJ1-1 and V is TRBV30, with D perhaps matching TRBD1 (5 bases). Germline CDR1 GTSNPN, CDR2 SVGIG (reference sequence). V was shortened by 0 bases and J by 7 bases, with 12 bases between the two germline ends. This CDR3 is 13 amino acids long. The CDR3 here is CAWSVRGLGEAFF. In DNA form, the CDR3 reads TGTGCCTGGAGTGTAAGGGGTTTGGGTGAAGCTTTCTTT.

The chain uses TRBV19 and TRBJ1-4, with D uncertain. The CDR3 spans 14 residues. Germline CDR1 and CDR2: LNHDA and SQIVND (reference sequence). V gave up 6 bases and J gave up 8 bases, with 16 bases separating them. The CDR3 loop is CASRGGGTQEKLFF. DNA of the CDR3: TGTGCCAGTAGGGGTGGCGGAACCCAAGAAAAACTGTTTTTT.

The J gene is TRBJ2-1, the V gene TRBV7-9, with TRBD2 matching 8 bases. V shed 5 bases and J 5 bases; nucleotides not matched to a gene: 8. Germline V gene lookup returns CDR1 SEHNR and CDR2 FQNEAQ (reference sequence). CDR3 length: 15 amino acids. In DNA, the CDR3 is TGTGCCAGCAGCCCCCTCACGGGGGGGAACAATGAGCAGTTCTTC. This gives the protein CASSPLTGGNNEQFF.

This chain uses TRBV7-9 with TRBJ2-3; unclear D gene. Germline CDR1 SEHNR, CDR2 FQNEAQ (reference sequence). With 1 base removed from V and 3 bases from J, the gap between germline ends came to 8 bases. The CDR3 is 14 amino acids. CDR3 sequence: CASSLDPQTDTQYF. The CDR3 DNA reads as TGTGCCAGCAGCTTAGACCCGCAAACAGATACGCAGTATTTT.

V and J are TRBV10-3 and TRBJ1-6, with unresolved D. The V end was cut by 4 bases, the J end by 6 bases, with 10 bases between. This CDR3 spans 14 amino acids. Germline values: CDR1 ENHRY, CDR2 SYGVKD. In DNA, the CDR3 is TGTGCCATCAGTGGAGGGAGGTTTAATTCACCCCTCCACTTT. Its translation is CAISGGRFNSPLHF.

The V gene is TRBV30, the J gene TRBJ1-2; TRBD1 agrees at 7 bases. Germline V CDR1 and CDR2: GTSNPN, SVGIG (reference sequence). The V segment lost 4 bases and the J segment 6 bases; nucleotides outside the gene matches: 8. The CDR3 is made up of 13 amino acids. Here the CDR3 reads CAWTDRFRDGYTF. CDR3 nucleotides: TGTGCCTGGACGGACAGGTTTAGGGATGGCTACACCTTC.

This clone was picked up one time. This chain uses TRBV19 with TRBJ1-5; 12 bases are shared with TRBD1. Trimming cost V 5 bases and J 7 bases; bases outside gene matches: 9. CDR1 is LNHDA, CDR2 SQIVND, per germline (reference sequence). The CDR3 has 16 amino acids. The DNA for the CDR3 is TGTGCCAGTAGTGGGGGGACAGGGGGCAGAGGCCAGCCCCAGCATTTT. The encoded protein is CASSGGTGGRGQPQHF.

The V gene is TRBV18, the J gene TRBJ2-7, with D possibly TRBD2 on 5 matching bases. V lost 1 base and J lost 0, with 10 bases in between. The CDR3 covers 15 residues. CDR1 and CDR2 (germline): KGHSH, LQKENI. The CDR3 sequence: CASSPREGSSYEQYF. CDR3 sequence (DNA): TGTGCCAGCTCACCACGTGAGGGAAGCTCCTACGAGCAGTACTTC.

This chain uses TRBV7-2 with TRBJ2-1; TRBD1 matches at 7 bases. The germline gives CDR1 SGHTA, CDR2 FQGNSA. The CDR3 spans 14 residues. V was clipped by 5 bases and J by 10 bases; unmatched bases: 11. The CDR3 sequence: CASSAYRGPVEQFF. DNA for the CDR3: TGTGCCAGCAGCGCTTACAGGGGTCCAGTAGAGCAGTTCTTC.

CDR3 DNA sequence: TGTGCCAGCAGGTCTTACAGGGCTTTTAGCAATCAGCCCCAGCATTTT. As protein: CASRSYRAFSNQPQHF. This sequence joins TRBV28 and TRBJ1-5; tentative D call: TRBD1 (6 bases). Trimming left V 6 bases short and J 0 bases short, with 15 bases between. This CDR3 is 16 amino acids long. Germline CDR1 MDHEN, CDR2 SYDVKM.